This is a list of T cell receptor beta chains from one sample in a study of blood T cell repertoires in COVID-19. The data were produced by immunoSEQ multiplex PCR, yet TCRdb's version contains in-frame clones alone and is incomplete. In the table there are around 280,000 clones, 90% of which are singletons. What was sequenced was PBMCs or T cells enriched from blood (not recorded which). These receptor sequences come from a woman between 18 and 30 years old with acute COVID-19. CDR3s include the opening cysteine and the closing phenylalanine or tryptophan. D genes are given only for firm matches. The listing skips clone size in some rows; elsewhere it reads once, few, many or a size class.

>16|.|TRBV27|.|TRBJ2-6
CASSRERVPGANVLTF
TGTGCCAGCAGCCGCGAGAGGGTCCCTGGGGCCAACGTCCTGACTTTC
>15|.|TRBV18|TRBD1|TRBJ1-5
CASSPGTGANQPQHF
TGTGCCAGCTCGCCCGGGACAGGGGCCAATCAGCCCCAGCATTTT
>16|.|TRBV5-5|TRBD1|TRBJ1-4
CASSLAIDRGNEKLFF
TGTGCCAGCAGCTTGGCCATAGACAGGGGAAATGAAAAACTGTTTTTT
>11|.|TRBV6-5|.|TRBJ2-5
CAGRTGETQYF
TGTGCCGGCCGTACGGGGGAGACCCAGTACTTC
>12|.|TRBV9|.|TRBJ1-6
CASSVGGSPLHF
TGTGCCAGCAGCGTAGGCGGTTCACCCCTCCACTTT
>14|.|TRBV3-1/TRBV3-2|.|TRBJ1-5
CASSHGTGNQPQHF
TGTGCCAGCAGCCATGGCACAGGCAATCAGCCCCAGCATTTT
>16|.|TRBV7-7|TRBD1|TRBJ2-7
CASSLVRDREDYEQYF
TGTGCCAGCAGCTTAGTTAGGGACAGGGAGGACTACGAGCAGTACTTC
>15|few|TRBV27|TRBD2|TRBJ2-7
CASSFASGQSYEQYF
TGTGCCAGCAGTTTTGCTAGCGGGCAATCCTACGAGCAGTACTTC
>13|.|TRBV24-1|TRBD1|TRBJ2-5
CATTRTGEETQYF
TGTGCCACCACCCGGACAGGGGAAGAGACCCAGTACTTC
>17|.|TRBV28|.|TRBJ1-2
CASTPPGVPWVNYGYTF
TGTGCCAGCACTCCACCAGGCGTTCCCTGGGTAAACTATGGCTACACCTTC
>13|.|TRBV12-3/TRBV12-4|TRBD2|TRBJ2-7
CASRGDYGNEQYF
TGTGCCAGCAGGGGGGACTACGGGAACGAGCAGTACTTC
>14|.|TRBV6-5|TRBD1|TRBJ1-2
CASGRQGLGYGYTF
TGTGCCAGCGGAAGACAGGGGCTGGGTTATGGCTACACCTTC
>14|.|TRBV5-1|TRBD1|TRBJ2-7
CASSLVGQNYEQYF
TGCGCCAGCAGCTTGGTGGGACAGAACTACGAGCAGTACTTC
>17|once|TRBV3-1/TRBV3-2|TRBD2|TRBJ2-1
CASSQEMGLAEYNEQFF
TGTGCCAGCAGCCAAGAGATGGGACTAGCGGAGTACAATGAGCAGTTCTTC
>14|.|TRBV28|.|TRBJ2-5
CASSLTRGAETQYF
TGTGCCAGCAGTTTGACCCGCGGAGCCGAGACCCAGTACTTC
>16|.|TRBV7-8|TRBD2|TRBJ2-3
CASSLVTSGGTDTQYF
TGTGCCAGCAGCTTAGTTACTAGCGGGGGCACAGATACGCAGTATTTT
>17|.|TRBV28|TRBD1|TRBJ1-1
CASSGQGSMFMNTEAFF
TGTGCCAGCAGCGGACAGGGTAGTATGTTTATGAACACTGAAGCTTTCTTT
>19|.|TRBV3-1/TRBV3-2|TRBD2|TRBJ2-5
CASSQDTGGSRGFRETQYF
TGTGCCAGCAGCCAAGATACGGGGGGGTCCAGGGGCTTTAGGGAGACCCAGTACTTC
>15|.|TRBV28|TRBD2|TRBJ2-5
CASSSGGSGSETQYF
TGTGCCAGCAGTTCGGGGGGTAGCGGGAGTGAGACCCAGTACTTC
>16|.|TRBV5-1|TRBD2|TRBJ2-7
CASSLGASGYSYEQYF
TGCGCCAGCAGCTTGGGAGCTAGCGGTTACTCCTACGAGCAGTACTTC
>15|.|TRBV9|.|TRBJ1-6
CASSELSSYNSPLHF
TGTGCCAGCAGCGAGTTGAGCTCCTATAATTCACCCCTCCACTTT
>15|.|TRBV4-3|TRBD2|TRBJ2-1
CASSQGSGVYNEQFF
TGCGCCAGCAGCCAAGGGAGCGGGGTTTACAATGAGCAGTTCTTC
>13|.|TRBV3-1/TRBV3-2|.|TRBJ1-2
CASSQQVNYGYTF
TGTGCCAGCAGCCAACAGGTTAACTATGGCTACACCTTC
>16|.|TRBV27|.|TRBJ2-2
CASSLQGGANTGELFF
TGTGCCAGCAGTTTACAGGGGGGCGCGAACACCGGGGAGCTGTTTTTT
>13|.|TRBV23-1|.|TRBJ2-3
CASSQHTPDTQYF
TGCGCCAGCAGTCAACACACACCAGATACGCAGTATTTT
>13|.|TRBV27|.|TRBJ2-7
CASSSGQSYEQYF
TGTGCCAGCAGTTCGGGACAATCCTACGAGCAGTACTTC
>17|.|TRBV3-1/TRBV3-2|.|TRBJ1-1
CASSQDDSSEGGTEAFF
TGTGCCAGCAGCCAAGATGATTCTTCGGAGGGCGGCACTGAAGCTTTCTTT
>16|.|TRBV21-1|.|TRBJ2-1
CASINSGRWVYNEQFF
TGTGCCAGCATAAATAGCGGGAGATGGGTCTACAATGAGCAGTTCTTC
>18|few|TRBV2|.|TRBJ2-1
CASSEGHTRGSRDNEQFF
TGTGCCAGCAGTGAGGGGCATACTCGAGGAAGCAGGGACAATGAGCAGTTCTTC
>14|.|TRBV6-5|.|TRBJ1-6
CASSLAQGPSPLHF
TGTGCCAGCAGTTTAGCACAGGGTCCATCACCCCTCCACTTT
>19|.|TRBV5-1|TRBD2|TRBJ2-5
CASSLAPPLLAGGPETQYF
TGCGCCAGCAGCTTAGCCCCACCTCTACTAGCGGGAGGGCCAGAGACCCAGTACTTC
>17|.|TRBV4-2|TRBD2|TRBJ2-1
CASSQDRASGRANEQFF
TGTGCCAGCAGCCAAGATCGGGCGAGCGGGAGGGCCAATGAGCAGTTCTTC
>15|.|TRBV6-5|TRBD2|TRBJ2-1
CASTKREGSYNEQFF
TGTGCCAGCACAAAGCGGGAGGGTTCCTACAATGAGCAGTTCTTC
>16|once|TRBV4-1|TRBD2|TRBJ2-1
CASSLISSGVYNEQFF
TGCGCCAGCAGCCTAATCTCTAGCGGGGTTTACAATGAGCAGTTCTTC
>17|.|TRBV30|TRBD2|TRBJ2-3
CAWSLAGGPGLTDTQYF
TGTGCCTGGAGTTTAGCGGGAGGTCCCGGGTTGACAGATACGCAGTATTTT
>19|.|TRBV19|TRBD2|TRBJ2-5
CASSSPRSSSGTYQETQYF
TGTGCCAGTAGTAGCCCTCGCTCGTCTAGCGGCACGTACCAAGAGACCCAGTACTTC
>13|.|TRBV12-3/TRBV12-4|.|TRBJ2-7
CASRITGYDEQYF
TGTGCCAGCAGGATAACAGGGTACGACGAGCAGTACTTC
>10|once|TRBV20-1|.|TRBJ2-7
CSARSSEQYF
TGCAGTGCTAGATCGAGCGAGCAGTACTTC
>20|.|TRBV6-2/TRBV6-3|TRBD2|TRBJ2-3
CASSYSKGLAGLPSTDTQYF
TGTGCCAGCAGTTACTCGAAGGGGCTAGCGGGACTCCCCAGCACAGATACGCAGTATTTT
>14|.|TRBV24-1|TRBD2|TRBJ2-1
CAKPGLAVRNEQFF
TGTGCCAAGCCGGGACTAGCAGTTAGGAATGAGCAGTTCTTC
>13|.|TRBV9|.|TRBJ2-2
CASRWRETGELFF
TGTGCCAGCCGGTGGAGGGAGACCGGGGAGCTGTTTTTT
>17|.|TRBV19|.|TRBJ1-5
CASSMVAGYLSNQPQHF
TGTGCCAGTAGTATGGTCGCGGGGTATCTTAGCAATCAGCCCCAGCATTTT
>15|.|TRBV6-4|.|TRBJ2-7
CASSEGGSASYEQYF
TGTGCCAGCAGTGAGGGCGGGTCCGCCTCCTACGAGCAGTACTTC
>13|.|TRBV7-2|.|TRBJ2-5
CASSLAQGETQYF
TGTGCCAGCAGCTTAGCGCAGGGGGAGACCCAGTACTTC
>16|.|TRBV4-2|TRBD1|TRBJ2-5
CASSQSGQGWEETQYF
TGTGCCAGCAGCCAATCCGGACAGGGCTGGGAAGAGACCCAGTACTTC
>14|few|TRBV6-2/TRBV6-3|.|TRBJ2-7
CASSATGTLYEQYF
TGTGCCAGCAGTGCGACCGGGACACTCTACGAGCAGTACTTC